A selection of T cell receptor beta chains follows, all from one sample in a study of T cells of healthy individuals. TCRdb re-derived calls from the 5' RACE reads in MiXCR, one entry per CDR3 protein. The profile shows fewer than 75,000 distinct CDR3 sequences, around 15% of them singletons. These receptors all come from a human donor in good health. The CDR3 runs from the conserved cysteine through the conserved F or W. Fields, in order: J gene, V gene, clone size, D gene, CDR3 DNA, CDR3 protein. A D gene is named only where the DNA matches it firmly. The size of a clone is reported for some rows only, either as once, few or many, or as a class for expanded clones.

j_call: TRBJ2-5; v_call: TRBV11-1; clone_size: -; d_call: -; cdr3_nt: TGTGCCAGCAGTCCTAGAGGCAGCCAAGAGACCCAGTACTTC; cdr3_aa: CASSPRGSQETQYF
j_call: TRBJ2-4; v_call: TRBV20-1; clone_size: -; d_call: -; cdr3_nt: TGCAGTGCCCTCAAGGAATTTCAGTACTTC; cdr3_aa: CSALKEFQYF
j_call: TRBJ2-7; v_call: TRBV9; clone_size: few; d_call: TRBD2; cdr3_nt: TGTGCCAGCAGCGTTGGGGCTAGCGGGGCGTACGAGCAGTACTTC; cdr3_aa: CASSVGASGAYEQYF
j_call: TRBJ1-1; v_call: TRBV29-1; clone_size: -; d_call: TRBD1; cdr3_nt: TGCAGCGTGGACAGGGGAGGTACTGAAGCTTTCTTT; cdr3_aa: CSVDRGGTEAFF
j_call: TRBJ2-1; v_call: TRBV24-1; clone_size: few; d_call: TRBD2; cdr3_nt: TGTGCCACCAGCCAAGGCGGGAGATTCGACAATGAGCAGTTCTTC; cdr3_aa: CATSQGGRFDNEQFF
j_call: TRBJ2-1; v_call: TRBV7-6; clone_size: -; d_call: -; cdr3_nt: TGTGCCAGCAGCTTAGCTTCTAATGAGCAGTTCTTC; cdr3_aa: CASSLASNEQFF
j_call: TRBJ1-1; v_call: TRBV20-1; clone_size: few; d_call: -; cdr3_nt: TGCAGTGCTGAAGCGGGGTCGAACACTGAAGCTTTCTTT; cdr3_aa: CSAEAGSNTEAFF
j_call: TRBJ1-4; v_call: TRBV20-1; clone_size: many; d_call: TRBD1; cdr3_nt: TGCAGTGCTAGAGATCCTAGACAAACAACCGGGACAGGGCTTGAAAAACTGTTTTTT; cdr3_aa: CSARDPRQTTGTGLEKLFF
j_call: TRBJ1-2; v_call: TRBV7-9; clone_size: few; d_call: TRBD1; cdr3_nt: TGTGCCAGCAGCTTAGCAACAGGGGATGGCTACACCTTC; cdr3_aa: CASSLATGDGYTF
j_call: TRBJ2-7; v_call: TRBV7-6; clone_size: few; d_call: -; cdr3_nt: TGTGCCAGCAGCTTAGAGTCACGGGGAGAGCAGTACTTC; cdr3_aa: CASSLESRGEQYF
j_call: TRBJ2-3; v_call: TRBV27; clone_size: few; d_call: -; cdr3_nt: TGTGCCAGCAGAAACCCCACAGATACGCAGTATTTT; cdr3_aa: CASRNPTDTQYF
j_call: TRBJ1-2; v_call: TRBV28; clone_size: many; d_call: -; cdr3_nt: TGTGCCAGCGCGGACGGATTAGATGGCTACACCTTC; cdr3_aa: CASADGLDGYTF
j_call: TRBJ1-2; v_call: TRBV5-6; clone_size: many; d_call: -; cdr3_nt: TGTGCCAGCAGCTTGGAGGCAATTGGTGGCTACACCTTC; cdr3_aa: CASSLEAIGGYTF
j_call: TRBJ2-1; v_call: TRBV9; clone_size: many; d_call: TRBD2; cdr3_nt: TGTGCCAGCAGCGTAGGCGGGGGTACTGAGCAGTTCTTC; cdr3_aa: CASSVGGGTEQFF